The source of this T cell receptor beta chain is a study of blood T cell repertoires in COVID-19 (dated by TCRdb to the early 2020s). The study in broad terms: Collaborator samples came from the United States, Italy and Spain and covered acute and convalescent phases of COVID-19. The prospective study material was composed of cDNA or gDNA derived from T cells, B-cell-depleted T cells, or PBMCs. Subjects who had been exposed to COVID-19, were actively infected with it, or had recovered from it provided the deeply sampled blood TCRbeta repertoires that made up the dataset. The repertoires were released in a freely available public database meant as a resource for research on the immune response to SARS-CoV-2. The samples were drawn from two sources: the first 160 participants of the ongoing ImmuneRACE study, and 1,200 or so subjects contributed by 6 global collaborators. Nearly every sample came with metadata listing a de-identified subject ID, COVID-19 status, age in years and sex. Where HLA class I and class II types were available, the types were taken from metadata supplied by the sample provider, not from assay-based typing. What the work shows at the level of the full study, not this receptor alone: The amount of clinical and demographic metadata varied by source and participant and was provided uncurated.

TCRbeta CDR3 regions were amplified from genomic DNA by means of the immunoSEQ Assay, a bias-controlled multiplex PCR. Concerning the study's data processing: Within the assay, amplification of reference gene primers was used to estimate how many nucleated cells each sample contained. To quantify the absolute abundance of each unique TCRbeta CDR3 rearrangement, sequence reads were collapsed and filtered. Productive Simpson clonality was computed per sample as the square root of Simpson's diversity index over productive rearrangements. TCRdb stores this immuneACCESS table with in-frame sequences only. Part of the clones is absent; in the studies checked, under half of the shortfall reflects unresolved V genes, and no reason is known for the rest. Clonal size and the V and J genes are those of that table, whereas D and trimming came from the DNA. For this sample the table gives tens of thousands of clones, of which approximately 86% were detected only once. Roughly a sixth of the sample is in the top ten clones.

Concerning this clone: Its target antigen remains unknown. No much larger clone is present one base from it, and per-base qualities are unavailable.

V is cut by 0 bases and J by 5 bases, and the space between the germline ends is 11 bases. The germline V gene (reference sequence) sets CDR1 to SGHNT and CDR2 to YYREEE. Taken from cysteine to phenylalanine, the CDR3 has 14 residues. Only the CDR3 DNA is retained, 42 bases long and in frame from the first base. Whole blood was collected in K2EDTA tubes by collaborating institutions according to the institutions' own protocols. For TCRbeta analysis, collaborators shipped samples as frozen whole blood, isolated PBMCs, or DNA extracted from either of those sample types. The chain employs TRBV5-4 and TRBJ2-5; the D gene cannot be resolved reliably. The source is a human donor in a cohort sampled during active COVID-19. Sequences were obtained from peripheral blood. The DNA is TGTGCCAGCAGCTTGGCCGACCCGCGGGAGACCCAGTACTTC. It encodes CASSLADPRETQYF.